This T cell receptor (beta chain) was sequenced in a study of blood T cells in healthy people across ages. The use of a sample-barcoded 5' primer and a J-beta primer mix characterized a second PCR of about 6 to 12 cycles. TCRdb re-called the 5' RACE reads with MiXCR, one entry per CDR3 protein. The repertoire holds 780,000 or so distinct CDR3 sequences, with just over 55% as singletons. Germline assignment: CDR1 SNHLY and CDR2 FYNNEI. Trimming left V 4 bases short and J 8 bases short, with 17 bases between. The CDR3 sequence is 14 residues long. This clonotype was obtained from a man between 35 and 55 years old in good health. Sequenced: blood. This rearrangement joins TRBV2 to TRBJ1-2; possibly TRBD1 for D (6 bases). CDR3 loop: CASSAVTGRQGYTF. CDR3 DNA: TGTGCCAGCAGTGCAGTTACAGGGCGACAGGGCTACACCTTC.